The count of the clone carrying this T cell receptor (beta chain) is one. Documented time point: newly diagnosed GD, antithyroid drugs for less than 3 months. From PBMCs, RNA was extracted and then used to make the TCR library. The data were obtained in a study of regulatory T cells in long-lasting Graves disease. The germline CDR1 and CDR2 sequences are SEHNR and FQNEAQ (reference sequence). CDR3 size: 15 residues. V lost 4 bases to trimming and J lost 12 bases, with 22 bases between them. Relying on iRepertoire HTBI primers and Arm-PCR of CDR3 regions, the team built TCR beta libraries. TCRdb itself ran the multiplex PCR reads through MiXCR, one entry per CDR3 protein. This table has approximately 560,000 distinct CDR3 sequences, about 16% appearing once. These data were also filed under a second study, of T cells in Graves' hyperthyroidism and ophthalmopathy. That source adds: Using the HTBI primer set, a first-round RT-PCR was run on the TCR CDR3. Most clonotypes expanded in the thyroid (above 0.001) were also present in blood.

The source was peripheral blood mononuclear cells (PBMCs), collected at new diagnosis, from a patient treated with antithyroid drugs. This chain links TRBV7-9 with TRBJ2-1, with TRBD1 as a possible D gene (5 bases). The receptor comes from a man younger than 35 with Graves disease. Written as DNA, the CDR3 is TGTGCCAGCAGCTCCGGGTTAAGCCCGAATAGGGGGCAGTTCTTC. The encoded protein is CASSSGLSPNRGQFF.